A single sample gave rise to the 5 T cell receptor beta chains below, sequenced in a study of blood T cells in healthy people across ages. With a J-beta primer mix and a sample-barcoded 5' primer, a second PCR ran 7 to 11 cycles. TCRdb passed the 5' RACE reads through MiXCR, listing each CDR3 protein once. There are over 1,200,000 distinct CDR3 sequences in the sample; approximately 63% occur only once, and about 6.3% lies in the top ten. The sample was blood. These TCRs come from a young man in good health.

The table lists this clonotype with a few counts. The J gene is TRBJ2-7, the V gene TRBV4-1; 9 bases are shared with TRBD1. V dropped 0 bases and J dropped 1; count of bases not matched to a gene: 4. From germline, CDR1 is MGHRA and CDR2 YSYEKL. The CDR3 totals 16 residues. The CDR3 nucleotides read TGCGCCAGCAGCCAAGAAGTCGGGACAGGGTCCTACGAGCAGTACTTC. Translation: CASSQEVGTGSYEQYF.

This clonotype came up a few times. The V and J genes are TRBV10-1 and TRBJ2-3; D gene uncertain. V was cut by 0 bases and J by 1 base, with 11 bases left in between. This CDR3 is built from 16 residues. Germline values: CDR1 WNHNN, CDR2 SYGVQD (reference sequence). CDR3 in amino acids: CASSESKASRTDTQYF. CDR3 in DNA: TGCGCCAGCAGTGAGTCAAAAGCATCGCGCACAGATACGCAGTATTTT.

The rearrangement joins TRBV4-1 to TRBJ2-7; TRBD2 matches at 8 bases. The CDR3 has 16 amino acids. Losses at the gene ends were 0 bases for V and 3 bases for J; bases not matched to a gene: 7. Per the germline V gene, CDR1 is MGHRA and CDR2 is YSYEKL. CDR3 loop: CASSQEVTSGGYEQYF. CDR3 sequence (DNA): TGCGCCAGCAGCCAAGAAGTCACTAGCGGAGGCTACGAGCAGTACTTC.

The CDR3, as DNA: TGTGCCAGCAGGACCGCCGGGATCCCTTGGGGCTACACCTTC. It codes for CASRTAGIPWGYTF. The chain links TRBV2 to TRBJ1-2; D remains ambiguous. From germline, CDR1 is SNHLY and CDR2 FYNNEI. The germline V and J ends were trimmed by 6 bases and 8 bases, with 19 bases remaining between them. This CDR3 has 14 amino acids.

The J gene is TRBJ2-7, the V gene TRBV4-1; D uncertain. Germline lookup yields CDR1 MGHRA and CDR2 YSYEKL. V was pared by 2 bases and J by 1 base, with 12 bases between. The CDR3 spans 15 residues. The CDR3 DNA follows: TGCGCCAGCAGCCAAAGCCTTTCACGATCCTACGAGCAGTACTTC. Encoded protein: CASSQSLSRSYEQYF.